The source of this T cell receptor beta chain is a study of CD8 T cells in ankylosing spondylitis. Whole-study findings and limits: Reportedly, matched ankylosing spondylitis synovial fluid was significantly enriched for disease-linked clones. Characteristic, it appeared, of ankylosing spondylitis blood was a TCR beta motif of fewer than 10 highly homologous variants. Some of the motif variants had earlier been found in reactive arthritis patients' fluid and blood.

The germline V and J ends were trimmed by 5 bases and 4 bases, with 14 bases remaining between them. The CDR3 runs to 14 residues. Germline V gives CDR1 SGHTA, CDR2 FQGNSA. About this clonotype: What it binds is not known.

Libraries for TCR beta were made by quantitative 5'-RACE with molecular barcodes. TCRdb called the 5' RACE reads again in MiXCR, with one record for every CDR3 protein. The sample consists of a few hundred thousand distinct CDR3 sequences, about a fifth of them appearing once. V usage is TRBV7-2 and J usage is TRBJ2-5; D may match TRBD1 or TRBD2 (6 bases each). This receptor was taken from a male donor with ankylosing spondylitis. Sequencing used blood, either unsorted or a sorted T cell fraction (not recorded which). The CDR3 sequence: CASSPGRGPETQYF. The CDR3 nucleotides read TGTGCCAGCAGCCCGGGCCGGGGGCCAGAGACCCAGTACTTC.